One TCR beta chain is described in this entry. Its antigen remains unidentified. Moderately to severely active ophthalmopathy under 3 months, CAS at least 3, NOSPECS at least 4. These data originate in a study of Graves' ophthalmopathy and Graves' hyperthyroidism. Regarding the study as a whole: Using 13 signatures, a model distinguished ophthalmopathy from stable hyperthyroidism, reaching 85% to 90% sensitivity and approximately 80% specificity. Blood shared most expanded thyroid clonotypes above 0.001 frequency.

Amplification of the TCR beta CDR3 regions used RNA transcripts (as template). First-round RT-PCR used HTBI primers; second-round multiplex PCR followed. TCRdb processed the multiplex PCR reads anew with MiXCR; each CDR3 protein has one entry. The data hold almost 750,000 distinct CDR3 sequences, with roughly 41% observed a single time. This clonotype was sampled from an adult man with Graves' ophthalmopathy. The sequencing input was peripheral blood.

The CDR3 DNA sequence: TGTGCCAGCAGCTTTGGGGAGGGGGGGGCCCAAGAGACCCAGTACTTC. Its translation: CASSFGEGGAQETQYF. The chain has TRBV5-4 and TRBJ2-5, with a possible D match to TRBD2 (7 bases). Germline values: CDR1 SGHNT, CDR2 YYREEE (reference sequence). The CDR3 extends over 16 amino acids. V lost 2 bases to trimming and J lost 1 base, with 15 bases between them.